This T cell receptor (beta chain) comes out of a study of T cells after posttransplantation cyclophosphamide. Findings and caveats of the study: Donor-recipient repertoire similarity was low at 1-2 months, rising over year one. TRB clonality was highly associated with recipient CMV seropositivity and reactivation.

The CDR3 extends over 17 amino acids. Germline CDR1 KGHSH, CDR2 LQKENI. V lost 0 bases and J 1 base, leaving 15 bases between the germline ends. About this clone: Its antigen is as yet unknown.

The assay was immunoSEQ multiplex PCR, and TCRdb's table has in-frame clones only and misses some. The data contain tens of thousands of clones, 90% to 95% of them singletons. This TCR was recovered from a woman aged 30 to 39 in good health and a related stem cell transplant donor. Sequencing was done on a sample of PBMCs. The chain uses TRBV18 and TRBJ1-1; D gene unclear. CDR3 protein: CASSPPGLRVENTEAFF. CDR3 nucleotides: TGTGCCAGCTCACCACCCGGGCTACGCGTCGAGAACACTGAAGCTTTCTTT.